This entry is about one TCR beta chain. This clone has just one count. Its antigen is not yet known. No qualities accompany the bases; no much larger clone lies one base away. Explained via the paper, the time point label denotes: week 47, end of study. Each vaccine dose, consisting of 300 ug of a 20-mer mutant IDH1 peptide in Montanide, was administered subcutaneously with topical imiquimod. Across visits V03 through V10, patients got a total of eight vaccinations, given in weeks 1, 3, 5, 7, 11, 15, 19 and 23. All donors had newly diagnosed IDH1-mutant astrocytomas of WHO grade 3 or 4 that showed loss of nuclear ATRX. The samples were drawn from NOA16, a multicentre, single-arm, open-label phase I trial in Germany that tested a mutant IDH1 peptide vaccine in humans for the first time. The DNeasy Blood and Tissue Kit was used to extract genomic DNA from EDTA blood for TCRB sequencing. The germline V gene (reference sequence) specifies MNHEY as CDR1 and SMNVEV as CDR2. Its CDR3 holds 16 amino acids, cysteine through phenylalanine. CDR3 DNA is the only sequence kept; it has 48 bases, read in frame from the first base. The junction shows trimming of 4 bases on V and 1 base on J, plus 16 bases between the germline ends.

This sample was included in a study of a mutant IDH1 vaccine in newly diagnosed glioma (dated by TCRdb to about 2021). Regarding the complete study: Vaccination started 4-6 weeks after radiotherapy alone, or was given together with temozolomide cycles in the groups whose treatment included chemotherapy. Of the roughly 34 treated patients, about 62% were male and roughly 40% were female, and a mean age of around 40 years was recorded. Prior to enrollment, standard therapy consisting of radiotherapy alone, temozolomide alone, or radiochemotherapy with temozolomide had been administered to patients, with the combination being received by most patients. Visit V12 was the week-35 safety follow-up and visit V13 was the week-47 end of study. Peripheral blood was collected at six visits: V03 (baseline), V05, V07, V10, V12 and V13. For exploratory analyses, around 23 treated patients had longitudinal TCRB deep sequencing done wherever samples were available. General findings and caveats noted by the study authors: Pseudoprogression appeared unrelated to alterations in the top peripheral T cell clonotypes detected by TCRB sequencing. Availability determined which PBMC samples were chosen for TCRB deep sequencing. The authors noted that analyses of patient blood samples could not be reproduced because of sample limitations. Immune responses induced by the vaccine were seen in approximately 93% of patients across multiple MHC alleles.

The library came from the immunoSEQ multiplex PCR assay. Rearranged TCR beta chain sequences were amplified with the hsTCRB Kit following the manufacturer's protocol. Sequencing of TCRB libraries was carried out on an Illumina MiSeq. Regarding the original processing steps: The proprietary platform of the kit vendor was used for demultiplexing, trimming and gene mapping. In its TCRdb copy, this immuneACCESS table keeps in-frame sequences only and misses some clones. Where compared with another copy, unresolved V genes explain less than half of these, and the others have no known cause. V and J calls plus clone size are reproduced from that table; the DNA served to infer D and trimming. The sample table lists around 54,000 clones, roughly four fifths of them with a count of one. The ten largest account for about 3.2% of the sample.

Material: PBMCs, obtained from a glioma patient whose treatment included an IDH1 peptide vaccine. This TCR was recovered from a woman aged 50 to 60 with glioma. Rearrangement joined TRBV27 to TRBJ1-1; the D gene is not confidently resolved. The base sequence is TGTGCCAGCAGTTCGGCCCTAAGTTATAAGAACACTGAAGCTTTCTTT. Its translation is CASSSALSYKNTEAFF.